Below are 27 T cell receptor beta chains sequenced from a single sample in a study of cytomegalovirus exposure and HLA in healthy donors. The PCR was carried out with 60 Vbeta primers and 13 Jbeta primers. Generated by immunoSEQ multiplex PCR, the TCRdb table keeps only in-frame clones and is missing some. This sample has roughly 84,000 clones, with approximately 79% found just once. The material sequenced was PBMCs. The receptors derive from a human donor in good health.

The rearrangement joins TRBV10-3 to TRBJ1-2, with D unresolved. The CDR3 is 13 amino acids. Trimming cost V 2 bases and J 1 base, with 5 bases left between them. Germline lookup yields CDR1 ENHRY and CDR2 SYGVKD. The DNA for the CDR3 is TGTGCCATCAGTGAGAGTAGTAACTATGGCTACACCTTC. This gives the protein CAISESSNYGYTF.

V is TRBV5-1 and J is TRBJ1-3; 7 nucleotides match TRBD1. The V segment lost 0 bases and the J segment 0 bases; nucleotides outside the gene matches: 9. Germline CDR1 is SGHRS and CDR2 is YFSETQ. The CDR3 totals 18 residues. The CDR3 DNA reads as TGCGCCAGCAGCTTGGTAGGGGGCTCGGTGGGCTCTGGAAACACCATATATTTT. This codes for CASSLVGGSVGSGNTIYF.

J is TRBJ1-2 and V is TRBV20-1; D is ambiguous. The CDR3 is made up of 11 amino acids. CDR1 DFQATT and CDR2 SNEGSKA come from the germline V gene (reference sequence). V was clipped by 1 base and J by 8 bases, with 8 bases between them. The CDR3 loop is CSARVLTGYTF. DNA of the CDR3: TGCAGTGCTAGAGTACTCACCGGCTACACCTTC.

The chain uses TRBV19 and TRBJ2-7; maybe TRBD2 (5 bases). The CDR3 covers 14 residues. Germline V gene lookup returns CDR1 LNHDA and CDR2 SQIVND (reference sequence). Trimming removed 6 bases from V and 0 bases from J, with 12 bases in between. In nucleotides, the CDR3 is TGTGCCAGTAGCGCCTTCCGGGGCTCCTACGAGCAGTACTTC. Translation gives CASSAFRGSYEQYF. Supplemented by reference TRBV19 and TRBJ2-7, the full variable domain reads DGGITQSPKYLFRKEGQNVTLSCEQNLNHDAMYWYRQDPGQGLRLIYYSQIVNDFQKGDIAEGYSVSREKKESFPLTVTSAQKNPTAFYLCASSAFRGSYEQYFGPGTRLTVT.

The chain has TRBV7-9 and TRBJ2-1; D is possibly TRBD1 (6 bases). The CDR3 has 14 amino acids. The germline gives CDR1 SEHNR, CDR2 FQNEAQ (reference sequence). Trimming left V 6 bases short and J 2 bases short, with 11 bases between. CDR3 DNA: TGTGCCAGCAGAACAGGGTACCCCTACAATGAGCAGTTCTTC. Its protein is CASRTGYPYNEQFF.

The chain combines TRBV7-9 with TRBJ2-2, with D tentatively TRBD1 (6 bases). The CDR3 contains 15 residues. The germline V gene has CDR1 SEHNR and CDR2 FQNEAQ (reference sequence). Trimming left V 6 bases short and J 1 base short, with 12 bases between. The CDR3 DNA reads as TGTGCCAGCAGTCCAAGGACAGAGAACACCGGGGAGCTGTTTTTT. Its protein is CASSPRTENTGELFF. The complete variable domain, with remaining parts taken from reference TRBV7-9 and TRBJ2-2, reads DTGVSQNPRHKITKRGQNVTFRCDPISEHNRLYWYRQTLGQGPEFLTYFQNEAQLEKSRLLSDRFSAERPKGSFSTLEIQRTEQGDSAMYLCASSPRTENTGELFFGEGSRLTVL.

The chain couples TRBV5-1 to TRBJ1-5; D remains unclear. Germline V gives CDR1 SGHRS, CDR2 YFSETQ. The V and J ends lost 1 base and 2 bases respectively, with 7 bases between them. The CDR3 covers 14 residues. Written as DNA, the CDR3 is TGCGCCAGCAGCTTGAGCGGTGGCAATCAGCCCCAGCATTTT. It specifies CASSLSGGNQPQHF.

This clone was found a few times. The chain has TRBV6-1 and TRBJ2-1; 13 bases align to TRBD2. CDR3 length: 15 amino acids. The germline V gene encodes CDR1 MNHNS and CDR2 SASEGT. Trimming removed 5 bases from V and 9 bases from J; junction bases left unmatched: 7. CDR3 nucleotide sequence: TGTGCCAGCAGTCCGGAGACTAGCGGGGGGAGTGAGCAGTTCTTC. Amino acid sequence: CASSPETSGGSEQFF.

The chain links TRBV5-1 to TRBJ2-7; D unclear. The CDR3 is 14 amino acids. The germline V and J ends were trimmed by 4 bases and 1 base, with 12 bases remaining between them. The germline CDR1 and CDR2 sequences are SGHRS and YFSETQ. The CDR3 loop reads CASSLSDVSYEQYF. The DNA of the CDR3 is TGCGCCAGCAGCCTGAGTGATGTTTCCTACGAGCAGTACTTC.

The chain links TRBV10-1 to TRBJ1-1, with 10 bases matching TRBD1. Germline V gene data show CDR1 as WNHNN and CDR2 as SYGVQD (reference sequence). This CDR3 has 17 residues. V gave up 5 bases and J gave up 11 bases; unmatched junction bases: 20. In DNA, the CDR3 is TGCGCCAGCAGTCCTGGGACAGGGGTTTTGGACGGGACTGCGGCTTTCTTT. Its translation: CASSPGTGVLDGTAAFF.

This clone was counted once. The J gene is TRBJ2-7, the V gene TRBV6-1, with 8 bases lining up with TRBD1. Germline loops: CDR1 MNHNS, CDR2 SASEGT. J gave up 4 bases and V 8 bases, and 10 bases lay outside the gene matches. This CDR3 region has 14 residues. DNA of the CDR3: TGTGCCAGCTCCCTGACAGGGGTTGGATACGAGCAGTACTTC. This codes for CASSLTGVGYEQYF.

The genes are TRBV4-3 and TRBJ2-1; D might be TRBD2 (6 bases). Germline V gene sequence: CDR1 LGHNA, CDR2 YSLEER. The CDR3 sequence is 16 residues long. The germline V and J ends were trimmed by 0 bases and 5 bases, with 14 bases remaining between them. The CDR3 region has the DNA TGCGCCAGCAGCCAAGATCGGGCGGGGTCTAACAATGAGCAGTTCTTC. This gives the protein CASSQDRAGSNNEQFF.

The genes are TRBV7-9 and TRBJ2-5; 9 bases agree with TRBD2. CDR1 is SEHNR, CDR2 FQNEAQ, per germline (reference sequence). The trim removed 5 bases at V and 1 base at J, leaving 11 bases unmatched. The CDR3 sequence is 17 residues long. The CDR3 DNA follows: TGTGCCAGCAGCCGCAGGGATAGCGGGGGAGGCCAAGAGACCCAGTACTTC. Its protein is CASSRRDSGGGQETQYF.

V usage is TRBV4-3 and J usage is TRBJ2-3; tentatively, D is TRBD2 (5 bases). Trimming took 0 bases from V and 5 from J, leaving 12 bases between them. This CDR3 has 15 residues. Germline CDR1 is LGHNA and CDR2 is YSLEER. CDR3 loop: CASSQERAAGDTQYF. As DNA, the CDR3 is TGCGCCAGCAGCCAAGAAAGGGCGGCGGGAGATACGCAGTATTTT.

The rearrangement uses TRBV29-1 and TRBJ2-7; 9 positions match TRBD1. V dropped 6 bases and J dropped 2; count of bases not matched to a gene: 5. The CDR3 contains 13 residues. The germline V gene has CDR1 SQVTM and CDR2 ANQGSEA. The CDR3 bases are TGCAGCGTACTGGGACAGGGAACCTACGAGCAGTACTTC. Translating gives CSVLGQGTYEQYF.

The chain carries TRBV19 and TRBJ2-5; 7 nucleotides match TRBD1. CDR1 is LNHDA and CDR2 is SQIVND in the germline V gene (reference sequence). Unmatched junction bases numbered 9, after V lost 4 bases and J lost 4 bases. The length of the CDR3 is 15 residues. The CDR3 nucleotides are TGTGCCAGTAGTACCGCGGACAGGCCCGTAGAGACCCAGTACTTC. Translation gives CASSTADRPVETQYF.

Here the CDR3 DNA reads TGTGCCAGCAGCTCCGGCTCGGGGGGGCCGGCACGCATTCAGTACTTC. It specifies CASSSGSGGPARIQYF. J is TRBJ2-4 and V is TRBV11-2; 8 positions match TRBD2. The CDR3 runs 16 residues. The junction had 14 bases not matched to a gene; V was cut back by 4 bases and J by 9 bases. The germline gives CDR1 SGHAT, CDR2 FQNNGV.

The rearrangement links TRBV11-3 to TRBJ2-7; 7 nucleotides line up with TRBD2. Per germline, CDR1 SGHNT and CDR2 YENEEA. V dropped 5 bases and J dropped 1; count of bases not matched to a gene: 2. The CDR3 is made up of 13 amino acids. The CDR3 nucleotides are TGTGCCAGCAGCGGGGGGGTTTCCTACGAGCAGTACTTC. It encodes CASSGGVSYEQYF.

The chain employs TRBV13 and TRBJ1-6; 7 bases fit TRBD1. Trimming cost V 5 bases and J 5 bases; bases outside gene matches: 6. Germline lookup yields CDR1 PRHDT and CDR2 FYEKMQ (reference sequence). The length of the CDR3 is 15 residues. CDR3 sequence (DNA): TGTGCCAGCAGCAATCGACAGGGAAATAATTCACCCCTCCACTTT. This gives the protein CASSNRQGNNSPLHF.

This chain uses TRBV30 with TRBJ1-2; D possibly corresponds to TRBD1 (5 bases). This CDR3 has 13 residues. V was clipped by 0 bases and J by 6 bases, with 11 bases between them. CDR1 is GTSNPN, CDR2 SVGIG, per germline (reference sequence). The CDR3 DNA follows: TGTGCCTGGAGTGTATGGGGGGACCATGGCTACACCTTC. It encodes CAWSVWGDHGYTF.

This chain connects TRBV19 to TRBJ2-2; no firm D call. This CDR3 comprises 12 residues. Germline V gene sequence: CDR1 LNHDA, CDR2 SQIVND (reference sequence). Trimming pared 2 bases from V and 6 bases from J, leaving 4 bases between. As DNA, the CDR3 is TGTGCCAGTAGTATAATCGCCGGGGAGCTGTTTTTT. Protein product: CASSIIAGELFF.

The chain links TRBV6-5 to TRBJ1-1; D gene uncertain. In germline, CDR1 is MNHEY, CDR2 SVGAGI. The CDR3 runs to 15 residues. V dropped 2 bases and J dropped 3 bases, with 13 bases sitting between them. In nucleotides, the CDR3 is TGTGCCAGCAGTTACGGGTGGGGAGCCTACACTGAAGCTTTCTTT. Its protein product is CASSYGWGAYTEAFF.

This chain joins TRBV4-1 and TRBJ1-2, with TRBD1 matching over 8 bases. After removal of 3 bases from V and 4 bases from J, the junction contained 7 bases not matched to a gene. Per the germline V gene, CDR1 is MGHRA and CDR2 is YSYEKL. The CDR3 is made up of 15 amino acids. For the CDR3, the DNA is TGCGCCAGCAGCCAGGGACTCGACAGGGGCTATGGCTACACCTTC. Protein sequence: CASSQGLDRGYGYTF.

This chain uses TRBV6-5 with TRBJ1-1; maybe TRBD1 (5 bases). Trimming pared 8 bases from V and 4 bases from J, leaving 14 bases between. Germline values: CDR1 MNHEY, CDR2 SVGAGI. The CDR3 has 13 amino acids. CDR3 in DNA: TGTGCCAGCGGACATCCCCAAGGCACTGAAGCTTTCTTT. Translation: CASGHPQGTEAFF.

This clone showed up just once. This chain joins TRBV30 and TRBJ2-5, with 8 nucleotides matching TRBD1. Germline CDR1 GTSNPN, CDR2 SVGIG (reference sequence). With 5 bases clipped from V and 4 bases from J, the junction kept 3 bases outside the gene matches. This CDR3 contains 12 residues. The CDR3 protein is CAWGRGRETQYF. CDR3 in DNA: TGTGCCTGGGGCAGGGGGCGAGAGACCCAGTACTTC.

In this sample, this clone turned up a few times. The CDR3 reads CASSLGTSSSYNEQFF. The CDR3 nucleotides are TGCGCCAGCAGCTTGGGGACTTCGAGCTCCTACAATGAGCAGTTCTTC. J is TRBJ2-1 and V is TRBV5-1, with D maybe TRBD2 (5 bases). Germline-derived CDR1 and CDR2 are SGHRS and YFSETQ. The CDR3 has 16 residues. Trimming left V 0 bases short and J 0 bases short, with 10 bases between.

The V gene is TRBV7-9, the J gene TRBJ1-1; D is perhaps TRBD1 (6 bases). Germline CDR1 SEHNR, CDR2 FQNEAQ (reference sequence). The CDR3 sequence is 12 residues long. Trimming shortened V by 3 bases and J by 8 bases, and 10 bases separated the two germline ends. Here the CDR3 reads CASSFEGDEAFF. DNA of the CDR3: TGTGCCAGCAGCTTCGAGGGGGACGAAGCTTTCTTT.